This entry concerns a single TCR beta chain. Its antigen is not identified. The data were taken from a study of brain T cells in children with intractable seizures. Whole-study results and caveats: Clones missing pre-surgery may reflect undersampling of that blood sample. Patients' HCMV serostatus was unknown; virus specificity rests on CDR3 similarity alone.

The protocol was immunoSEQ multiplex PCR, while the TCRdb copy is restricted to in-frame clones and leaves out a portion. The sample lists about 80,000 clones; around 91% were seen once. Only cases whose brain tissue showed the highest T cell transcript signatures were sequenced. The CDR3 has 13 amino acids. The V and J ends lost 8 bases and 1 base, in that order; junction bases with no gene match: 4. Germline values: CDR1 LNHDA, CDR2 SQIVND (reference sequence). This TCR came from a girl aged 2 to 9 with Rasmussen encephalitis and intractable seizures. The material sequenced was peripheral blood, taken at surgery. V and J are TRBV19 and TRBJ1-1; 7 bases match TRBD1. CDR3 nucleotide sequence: TGTGCCAGTCAGGACAGGCCGAACACTGAAGCTTTCTTT. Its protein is CASQDRPNTEAFF.